The TCR beta chain described here comes from a study of OX40 agonist ivuxolimab in advanced cancers. As for the study more broadly: Ivuxolimab was an agonistic, fully human IgG2 monoclonal antibody directed against OX40 (CD134), a costimulatory receptor. Partial responses occurred in three dose-escalation patients: two with cutaneous melanoma and one with hepatocellular carcinoma. Peripheral TCRbeta sequencing aimed to test whether ivuxolimab altered TCR sequence diversity and caused clonal T-cell expansion. Patients were allowed to have had prior anti-PD-1, anti-PD-L1 or anti-CTLA-4 therapy, and approximately 37% of the dose-escalation patients had been treated with checkpoint inhibitors. Intravenous ivuxolimab was administered to patients every 2 weeks at six dose levels: 0.01, 0.1, 0.3, 1.5, 3 and 10 mg/kg. A male proportion of nearly 85% and a mean age of approximately 55 years, ranging from roughly 20 to 80, were recorded for the dose-escalation cohort. Among the roughly 54 dose-escalation patients, some 20 had hepatocellular carcinoma, 15 or so melanoma, 9 renal cell carcinoma and 9 head and neck cancer. The paper covers the monotherapy dose-escalation part of the phase I ivuxolimab trial, which included N ≈ 50 patients.

As to this clone: Its antigen remains undetermined. Per-base qualities were not stored, and no clone one base away is much larger. The same CDR3 is also encoded by other DNA sequences in this sample.

Results and caveats for the whole study, not just this receptor: Partial responders in the 0.1-3.0 mg/kg groups had among the lowest normalized peripheral clonal expansion, especially among CD8+ T cells. Low levels of normalized T-cell clonal expansion were also seen in some nonresponding patients. Clonal expansion of both CD4+ and CD8+ blood T cells was observed from baseline to week 6 at doses 0.1 to 3.0 mg/kg. After ivuxolimab, more expanded clones were found on average in CD8+ T cells than in CD4+ T cells. Antigen specificity was not determined for the clonally expanded peripheral T cells.

V is reduced by 2 bases and J by 2 bases, leaving a spacing of 13 bases between them. The germline V gene (reference sequence) supplies CDR1 MNHNY and CDR2 SVGAGI. The CDR3, cysteine through phenylalanine, is 15 amino acids long. Only the CDR3 part of the read is kept: 45 bases, read in frame from the first base. Genomic DNA was isolated from the sorted cells so that the TCRbeta CDR3 region could be sequenced. The immunoSEQ Assay was used for sequencing of TCRbeta CDR3 regions. Drawn from immuneACCESS, this table holds only the in-frame rearrangements with V and J called that TCRdb kept. Clones are partly lost; checked studies trace under half to an unresolved V gene and leave the rest unexplained. The sample yields about 66,000 clones; 80% to 90% were counted once. The top ten constitute 2.8% of the sample. The trial excluded patients who had a history of autoimmune disease or were on systemic immunosuppression. In every dose cohort, peripheral blood was drawn for TCR sequencing at baseline, cycle 4 day 1, and cycle 7 day 1. The samples were taken from a phase I, first-in-human, multicenter, open-label dose-escalation trial of ivuxolimab. Adults with locally advanced or metastatic melanoma, renal cell, hepatocellular, or head and neck squamous cell carcinoma were enrolled in the trial. Before TCR sequencing, CD4+ T cells and CD8+ T cells were sorted from peripheral blood as separate populations.

The origin of this receptor is an adult with an advanced solid tumor such as melanoma, head and neck, liver or kidney cancer. The rearranged chain carries TRBV6-6 and TRBJ2-7, with TRBD1 as a weak D call on 6 bases. The material was CD4+ or CD8+ T cells sorted from blood, obtained in a trial of the OX40 agonist ivuxolimab. The bases read TGTGCCAGCAGTTACCCGCCGGGACAAACCTACGAGCAGTACTTC. Its protein product is CASSYPPGQTYEQYF.